A single sample gave rise to the 16 T cell receptor beta chains below, sequenced in a study of T cells in localized non-small cell lung cancer. TCRdb keeps only in-frame clones here, not all; method: immunoSEQ multiplex PCR. The table includes about 1,800 clones, approximately 26% detected once. The input for sequencing was normal lung tissue next to the tumor, taken before any cancer treatment. The receptors were gathered from a female donor aged 60 or older with stage I lung adenocarcinoma.

J is TRBJ1-3 and V is TRBV9; D ambiguous. The CDR3 has 13 amino acids. CDR1 SGDLS and CDR2 YYNGEE come from the germline V gene. The germline V and J ends were trimmed by 0 bases and 8 bases, with 9 bases remaining between them. DNA for the CDR3: TGTGCCAGCAGCGTAGGCCTCTGGGACACCATATATTTT. It translates to CASSVGLWDTIYF.

The count of this clone is one. The chain has TRBV30 and TRBJ2-1; no firm D call. Germline CDR1 GTSNPN, CDR2 SVGIG (reference sequence). The germline V and J ends were trimmed by 0 bases and 0 bases, with 3 bases remaining between them. This CDR3 has 13 residues. Here the CDR3 reads CAWSVHSYNEQFF. The DNA of the CDR3 is TGTGCCTGGAGTGTACACTCCTACAATGAGCAGTTCTTC. Full variable domain (outside the CDR3, taken from reference TRBV30 and TRBJ2-1): SQTIHQWPATLVQPVGSPLSLECTVEGTSNPNLYWYRQAAGRGLQLLFYSVGIGQISSEVPQNLSASRPQDRQFILSSKKLLLSDSGFYLCAWSVHSYNEQFFGPGTRLTVL.

This clone came up a few times. The V gene is TRBV6-8, the J gene TRBJ1-1; 7 nucleotides line up with TRBD1. The CDR3 runs 15 residues. The V segment lost 8 bases and the J segment 1 base; nucleotides outside the gene matches: 10. Per the germline V gene, CDR1 is MNHGY and CDR2 is SAAAGT. Here the CDR3 DNA reads TGTGCCAGCGGACCTTATGGGACAGCGAACACTGAAGCTTTCTTT. Its translation is CASGPYGTANTEAFF.

The table lists this clone with a few counts. One end of the junction is discordant with germline, which a read error may explain. The rearrangement links TRBV6-8 to TRBJ2-1; D is uncertain. The CDR3 has 13 residues. Germline CDR1 MNHGY, CDR2 SAAAGT. The CDR3 DNA sequence: TGTGCCAGCACCGCGGAACAATACGCTTTCCCACTCTTC. Translated: CASTAEQYAFPLF.

V is TRBV9 and J is TRBJ2-7, with 8 bases identical to TRBD2. Germline V gene sequence: CDR1 SGDLS, CDR2 YYNGEE. CDR3 size: 16 residues. Trimming at V came to 3 bases and at J to 4 bases, leaving 12 bases not matched to a gene. CDR3 DNA sequence: TGTGCCAGCAGCGGCCTGCAGCGGGAGATAGCGTACGAGCAGTACGTC. The encoded protein is CASSGLQREIAYEQYV.

This clone turned up a few times. J is TRBJ2-1 and V is TRBV11-3, with TRBD2 matching 7 bases. The V gene end was trimmed by 3 bases and the J gene end by 8 bases; junction bases not matched to a gene: 10. CDR1 and CDR2 (germline): SGHNT, YENEEA. The CDR3 covers 15 residues. CDR3 coding DNA: TGTGCCAGCAGCTTGGGGGGGAAGCCGCCGCATGAGCAGTTCTTC. Translating gives CASSLGGKPPHEQFF.

This clone occurred a few times. The chain combines TRBV11-3 with TRBJ2-2; D remains unclear. Trimming stripped 8 bases from V and 5 bases from J, with 21 bases between. CDR3 length: 16 amino acids. The germline CDR1 and CDR2 sequences are SGHNT and YENEEA. The CDR3 is CASASKGAILTGELFF. The CDR3 DNA is TGTGCCAGCGCCTCAAAAGGAGCGATTTTAACCGGGGAGCTGTTTTTT.

The V and J genes are TRBV5-1 and TRBJ2-2, with D possibly being TRBD1 (5 bases). This CDR3 is 14 amino acids long. Germline V CDR1 and CDR2: SGHRS, YFSETQ. The germline V and J ends were trimmed by 2 bases and 6 bases, with 11 bases remaining between them. The CDR3 sequence is CASSFLDSPGELFF. Here the CDR3 DNA reads TGCGCCAGCAGCTTCCTCGACAGCCCCGGGGAGCTGTTTTTT.

This clone appeared a few times. This chain uses TRBV9 with TRBJ2-1, with TRBD2 matching over 14 bases. This CDR3 has 20 amino acids. V was clipped by 1 base and J by 7 bases; unmatched bases: 16. Germline assignment: CDR1 SGDLS and CDR2 YYNGEE. Here the CDR3 DNA reads TGTGCCAGCAGCGTATCGCCTGCGGGGGGGACTAGCGGGAGCTTGAATGAGCAGTTCTTC. Encoded protein: CASSVSPAGGTSGSLNEQFF.

Sample share makes this clone medium-sized. The CDR3 DNA sequence: TGTGCCAGCAGTCCCGCTTGGGGAAATAGCAATCAGCCCCAGCATTTT. Translating it yields CASSPAWGNSNQPQHF. V and J are TRBV6-8 and TRBJ1-5; no definite D call. The CDR3 contains 16 residues. Germline V gives CDR1 MNHGY, CDR2 SAAAGT. V was trimmed by 5 bases and J by 0 bases, leaving 14 bases between them.

The chain employs TRBV28 and TRBJ2-1; possibly TRBD2 for D (6 bases). V lost 3 bases to trimming and J lost 5 bases, with 23 bases between them. Germline CDR1 MDHEN, CDR2 SYDVKM. The CDR3 consists of 18 residues. Here the CDR3 DNA reads TGTGCCAGCAGTTTGGGTAGCGGTAGGGGTGGGGTACACAATGAGCAGTTCTTC. Translating gives CASSLGSGRGGVHNEQFF.

This chain connects TRBV25-1 to TRBJ1-2; perhaps TRBD1 as D (5 bases). V shed 7 bases and J shed 3 bases, with 12 bases lying between them. This CDR3 is built from 13 residues. Germline V gene lookup returns CDR1 MGHDK and CDR2 SYGVNS. CDR3 sequence (DNA): TGTGCCAGCACCCCCCCGGGGGACTATGGCTACACCTTC. Protein product: CASTPPGDYGYTF.

This clone was found a few times. This rearrangement joins TRBV6-8 to TRBJ2-1; maybe TRBD1 (5 bases). Trimming stripped 4 bases from V and 3 bases from J, with 7 bases between. CDR3 length equals 13 residues. Germline CDR1 reads MNHGY; CDR2 reads SAAAGT. The CDR3 reads CASSWGGYNEQFF. CDR3 sequence (DNA): TGTGCCAGCAGTTGGGGCGGCTACAATGAGCAGTTCTTC.

The genes are TRBV6-8 and TRBJ1-1, with D uncertain. V lost 1 base and J 1 base, leaving 7 bases between the germline ends. CDR1 and CDR2 (germline): MNHGY, SAAAGT. The CDR3 is made up of 14 amino acids. CDR3: CASSYLGENTEAFF. The CDR3 bases are TGTGCCAGCAGTTACTTGGGAGAGAACACTGAAGCTTTCTTT.

This clone was picked up a small number of times. The V and J genes are TRBV11-3 and TRBJ1-3; a possible D gene is TRBD1 (6 bases). V was clipped by 2 bases and J by 5 bases, with 10 bases between them. CDR1 is SGHNT and CDR2 is YENEEA in the germline V gene. The CDR3 is 14 residues long. DNA of the CDR3: TGTGCCAGCAGCTTACAGGGGCGCAGAAACACCATATATTTT. This sequence encodes CASSLQGRRNTIYF.

The chain combines TRBV11-3 with TRBJ1-5; tentatively, D is TRBD1 (5 bases). Germline loops: CDR1 SGHNT, CDR2 YENEEA. Trimming cost V 1 base and J 5 bases, with 12 bases left between them. The CDR3 sequence is 15 residues long. The CDR3, as DNA: TGTGCCAGCAGCTTAGGGGGGGGATCGGATCAGCCCCAGCATTTT. It encodes CASSLGGGSDQPQHF.